A single sample gave rise to the 18 T cell receptor beta chains below, sequenced in a study of blood T cell repertoires in COVID-19. The protocol was immunoSEQ multiplex PCR, while the TCRdb copy is restricted to in-frame clones and leaves out a portion. The sample lists about 170,000 clones, approximately 90% occurring once. Sequenced input: peripheral blood. These receptor sequences come from a woman aged 50 to 60 with acute or convalescent COVID-19.

This clone was found once. This sequence joins TRBV6-2 or TRBV6-3 and TRBJ2-7; no clear D gene. Trimming shortened V by 4 bases and J by 2 bases, and 18 bases separated the two germline ends. From germline, CDR1 is MNHEY and CDR2 SVGEGT. This CDR3 spans 16 amino acids. The CDR3 DNA reads TGTGCCAGCAGTTTAGGAAATCAACAGCTCACCTACGAGCAGTACTTC. Its protein is CASSLGNQQLTYEQYF.

The chain combines TRBV7-9 with TRBJ1-2; TRBD1 might be the D (5 bases). Trimming shortened V by 3 bases and J by 2 bases, and 10 bases separated the two germline ends. Germline CDR1 SEHNR, CDR2 FQNEAQ (reference sequence). The CDR3 contains 14 residues. CDR3 sequence (DNA): TGTGCCAGCAGCTTGCAGGGTACAAACTATGGCTACACCTTC. This translates into CASSLQGTNYGYTF.

This rearrangement joins TRBV5-4 to TRBJ1-1, with unresolved D. CDR1 and CDR2 (germline): SGHNT, YYREEE (reference sequence). The CDR3 runs 11 residues. The V and J ends lost 6 bases and 4 bases respectively, with 7 bases between them. CDR3 protein: CASNYGTEAFF. CDR3 DNA sequence: TGTGCCAGCAACTATGGCACTGAAGCTTTCTTT.

The V and J genes are TRBV7-9 and TRBJ1-2, with a weak D call TRBD1 (5 bases). V was clipped by 1 base and J by 3 bases, with 12 bases between them. The CDR3 is 15 amino acids. CDR1 is SEHNR, CDR2 FQNEAQ, per germline (reference sequence). CDR3 coding DNA: TGTGCCAGCAGCTTAGGGTGGGGCGCGGACTATGGCTACACCTTC. Translating gives CASSLGWGADYGYTF. Drawing the rest from reference TRBV7-9 and TRBJ1-2, the complete variable domain is DTGVSQNPRHKITKRGQNVTFRCDPISEHNRLYWYRQTLGQGPEFLTYFQNEAQLEKSRLLSDRFSAERPKGSFSTLEIQRTEQGDSAMYLCASSLGWGADYGYTFGSGTRLTVV.

The rearrangement uses TRBV11-1 and TRBJ1-6; TRBD1 aligns across 10 bases. After removal of 5 bases from V and 11 bases from J, the junction contained 9 bases not matched to a gene. CDR1 is SGHAT and CDR2 is FQDESV in the germline V gene (reference sequence). The CDR3 has 15 residues. The chain's CDR3 is CASSPWDRGLTPLHF. The CDR3 DNA sequence: TGTGCCAGCAGCCCATGGGACAGGGGATTAACACCCCTCCACTTT.

This clone was recorded a few times. The CDR3 protein is CASSYKRDSSSYEQYF. Here the CDR3 DNA reads TGTGCCAGCAGCTACAAACGGGACAGCAGCTCCTACGAGCAGTACTTC. V is TRBV7-9 and J is TRBJ2-7; 7 positions match TRBD1. V lost 4 bases and J lost 0; bases outside the gene matches: 9. The CDR3 loop spans 16 amino acids. Germline CDR1 is SEHNR and CDR2 is FQNEAQ (reference sequence).

The chain recombines TRBV6-6 with TRBJ1-4; weak D call: TRBD1 (6 bases). V was pared by 9 bases and J by 8 bases, with 10 bases between. Germline V gene sequence: CDR1 MNHNY, CDR2 SVGAGI (reference sequence). This CDR3 contains 11 residues. The CDR3 DNA reads as TGTGCCAGTCGGGACAACGAAAAACTGTTTTTT. Encoded protein: CASRDNEKLFF.

In its sample, this clone was seen once. This sequence joins TRBV5-3 and TRBJ2-1, with a possible D match to TRBD2 (6 bases). TRBV5-3 is filed as an ORF, its function uncertain. Trimming stripped 4 bases from V and 10 bases from J, with 24 bases between. The CDR3 contains 16 residues. CDR3 bases: TGTGCCAGAAGCGCCCCTCGGGGGTGTAAGGCATGGGAGCAGTTCTTC. Translated: CARSAPRGCKAWEQFF.

This clone occurred a few times. The V call is TRBV24-1, the J call TRBJ1-2; D is uncertain. This CDR3 contains 13 residues. Germline V CDR1 and CDR2: KGHDR, SFDVKD. The V end lost 4 bases, the J end lost 8 bases, and 13 bases lay between the germline ends. The CDR3 coding sequence is TGTGCCACCAGTGACCCTTTTCGGGGAGGCTACACCTTC. It yields the protein CATSDPFRGGYTF.

The chain has TRBV5-8 and TRBJ2-5; D is ambiguous. Trimming pared 1 base from V and 8 bases from J, leaving 6 bases between. There are 11 residues in the CDR3. Germline V lookup: CDR1 SGHTS, CDR2 YDEGEE. CDR3 loop: CASSLTVTQYF. The CDR3 DNA sequence: TGTGCCAGCAGCTTGACGGTCACCCAGTACTTC.

The V gene is TRBV7-2, the J gene TRBJ2-5, with 7 bases fitting TRBD1. The CDR3 is 14 residues long. V lost 9 bases to trimming and J lost 0 bases; unmatched junction nucleotides: 7. The germline gives CDR1 SGHTA, CDR2 FQGNSA. This CDR3 is CASKPGQYQETQYF. In nucleotides, the CDR3 is TGTGCCAGTAAACCGGGACAGTACCAAGAGACCCAGTACTTC.

V is TRBV6-5 and J is TRBJ2-7, with 10 nucleotides matching TRBD1. This CDR3 has 15 amino acids. Germline CDR1 MNHEY, CDR2 SVGAGI. With 7 bases clipped from V and 0 bases from J, the junction kept 6 bases outside the gene matches. CDR3: CASNPGQGPSYEQYF. The CDR3 DNA reads TGTGCCAGCAATCCGGGACAGGGGCCCTCCTACGAGCAGTACTTC.

This rearrangement joins TRBV2 to TRBJ2-1, with 8 bases that match TRBD2. The CDR3 is 15 residues long. Trimming took 7 bases from V and 4 from J; bases not matched to a gene: 9. CDR1 is SNHLY and CDR2 is FYNNEI in the germline V gene. The CDR3 is CASTGTRPLYNEQFF. In DNA form, the CDR3 reads TGTGCCAGCACCGGGACTAGACCGCTGTACAATGAGCAGTTCTTC.

The J gene is TRBJ1-2, the V gene TRBV19; no clear D gene. Trimming pared 6 bases from V and 5 bases from J, leaving 13 bases between. CDR1 LNHDA and CDR2 SQIVND come from the germline V gene (reference sequence). The CDR3 covers 13 residues. CDR3 sequence reads: CASRSGRVYGYTF. The CDR3 DNA sequence: TGTGCCAGTAGATCGGGAAGGGTTTATGGCTACACCTTC.

The rearrangement uses TRBV6-5 and TRBJ1-2; D is unresolved. In germline, CDR1 is MNHEY, CDR2 SVGAGI. The length of the CDR3 is 13 residues. V dropped 8 bases and J dropped 3 bases, with 13 bases sitting between them. CDR3 in DNA: TGTGCCAGCCAAATCGAGGGAGACTATGGCTACACCTTC. This codes for CASQIEGDYGYTF.

CDR3 bases: TGCGCCAGCAGCCAACTAACAGGGAACTATGGCTACACCTTC. Amino acid sequence: CASSQLTGNYGYTF. The gene calls are TRBV4-3 and TRBJ1-2; D is perhaps TRBD1 (6 bases). The V gene lost 2 bases and the J gene lost 2 bases, with 9 bases spanning the gap. Germline V gene data show CDR1 as LGHNA and CDR2 as YSLEER. This CDR3 contains 14 residues.

The chain has TRBV11-2 and TRBJ2-2, with a possible D match to TRBD2 (5 bases). With 5 bases removed from V and 4 bases from J, the gap between germline ends came to 14 bases. Germline V gene data show CDR1 as SGHAT and CDR2 as FQNNGV. The CDR3 has 15 residues. The CDR3 sequence: CASSKRLDGTGELFF. Written as DNA, the CDR3 is TGTGCCAGCAGCAAGCGGCTAGATGGCACCGGGGAGCTGTTTTTT.

V is TRBV5-4 and J is TRBJ1-1; no reliable D call. The V gene's germline CDR1 is SGHNT and CDR2 YYREEE (reference sequence). The CDR3 is made up of 13 amino acids. Deletions cut 4 bases from V and 7 bases from J, with 14 bases between. CDR3 nucleotide sequence: TGTGCCAGCAGCCCCGAACGGGTTGATGAAGCTTTCTTT. As protein: CASSPERVDEAFF.